This entry lists 20 T cell receptor beta chains sequenced from one sample in a study of T cells in Graves' hyperthyroidism and ophthalmopathy. It was RNA transcripts that yielded the amplified TCR beta CDR3 regions. An initial round of RT-PCR targeting the TCR CDR3 relied on the HTBI primer set. Via MiXCR, TCRdb re-called the multiplex PCR reads, giving one row per CDR3 protein. The data show about 640,000 distinct CDR3 sequences, less than 25% seen once. The specimen was blood. These TCRs come from a man under 40 with Graves' ophthalmopathy.

The chain has TRBV7-3 and TRBJ1-1, with 10 positions matching TRBD1. The CDR3 is 17 residues long. V trimming: 5 bases; J trimming: 1 base; junction bases outside the gene matches: 10. CDR1 and CDR2 from the germline V gene are SGHTA and FQGTGA. The CDR3 DNA is TGTGCCAGCAGCCGCGACAGGGGGCGATTTAAGAACACTGAAGCTTTCTTT. This encodes CASSRDRGRFKNTEAFF.

The table lists this clonotype with many counts. V is TRBV2 and J is TRBJ1-1; 9 nucleotides line up with TRBD1. The germline CDR1 and CDR2 sequences are SNHLY and FYNNEI. This CDR3 comprises 15 residues. Trimming removed 4 bases from V and 1 base from J; junction bases left unmatched: 4. In nucleotides, the CDR3 is TGTGCCAGCAGTGGCCCACAGGGGGCGAACACTGAAGCTTTCTTT. It encodes CASSGPQGANTEAFF.

This clonotype was seen at least ten times. This sequence joins TRBV2 and TRBJ2-4; 7 bases match TRBD2. Germline lookup yields CDR1 SNHLY and CDR2 FYNNEI. This CDR3 contains 17 residues. V lost 2 bases and J lost 0; bases outside the gene matches: 7. The CDR3: CASSEQGSGLAKNIQYF. As DNA, the CDR3 is TGTGCCAGCAGTGAACAGGGTAGCGGGCTAGCCAAAAACATTCAGTACTTC.

The table lists this clonotype with many counts. The rearrangement links TRBV20-1 to TRBJ2-7; 10 nucleotides match TRBD2. Germline assignment: CDR1 DFQATT and CDR2 SNEGSKA (reference sequence). V trimming: 5 bases; J trimming: 1 base; junction bases outside the gene matches: 8. The CDR3 loop spans 15 amino acids. CDR3 sequence reads: CSAPRSGRASYEQYF. DNA for the CDR3: TGCAGTGCTCCCCGGAGCGGGAGGGCTTCCTACGAGCAGTACTTC.

The V gene is TRBV12-3 or TRBV12-4, the J gene TRBJ2-3; D may be TRBD2 (6 bases). The germline V and J ends were trimmed by 3 bases and 8 bases, with 9 bases remaining between them. There are 12 residues in the CDR3. The CDR3, as DNA: TGTGCCAGCAGTTTTTACGGGGGTACGCAGTATTTT. This translates into CASSFYGGTQYF.

This clonotype was recorded a few times. The chain carries TRBV10-2 and TRBJ2-1; 8 bases line up with TRBD2. With V trimmed by 6 bases and J by 6 bases, 13 bases remained unmatched. CDR3 length equals 16 residues. From germline, CDR1 is WSHSY and CDR2 SAAADI. For the CDR3, the DNA is TGCGCCAGCAGCAGATCCTCCGGGGGGGACGGCAATGAGCAGTTCTTC. This gives the protein CASSRSSGGDGNEQFF.

This clonotype was found many times. The chain couples TRBV29-1 to TRBJ1-1; 7 nucleotides line up with TRBD1. With V trimmed by 7 bases and J by 0 bases, 11 bases remained unmatched. This CDR3 has 15 amino acids. Germline V gene sequence: CDR1 SQVTM, CDR2 ANQGSEA. CDR3 protein: CSASTGTYMNTEAFF. The CDR3 nucleotides are TGCAGCGCCTCGACAGGGACCTATATGAACACTGAAGCTTTCTTT.

There are many counts of this clonotype. The chain employs TRBV10-3 and TRBJ2-1; D is tentatively TRBD1 or TRBD2 (5 bases each). Germline-derived CDR1 and CDR2 are ENHRY and SYGVKD. The length of the CDR3 is 15 residues. Deletions cut 3 bases from V and 8 bases from J, with 17 bases between. The CDR3 here is CAISDEKGQGDEQFF. CDR3 bases: TGTGCCATCAGTGACGAAAAGGGGCAGGGAGATGAGCAGTTCTTC.

This clonotype was observed a handful of times. The chain carries TRBV5-1 and TRBJ2-7; no firm D call. V gave up 2 bases and J gave up 0 bases, with 12 bases separating them. The CDR3 length is 15 residues. Germline V gene sequence: CDR1 SGHRS, CDR2 YFSETQ. CDR3 coding DNA: TGCGCCAGCAGCTTCGGTCCCGGATCCTCCTACGAGCAGTACTTC. It specifies CASSFGPGSSYEQYF.

This clonotype has more than one count but fewer than ten. The CDR3 nucleotides read TGTGCCAGCTCACCACCGCCTAAGACTGGGGCCAACGTCCTGACTTTC. It specifies CASSPPPKTGANVLTF. V is TRBV18 and J is TRBJ2-6; D is ambiguous. The germline V gene encodes CDR1 KGHSH and CDR2 LQKENI. CDR3 length equals 16 residues. Trimming left V 0 bases short and J 2 bases short, with 8 bases between.

This clonotype was seen repeatedly, ten times or more. V gene TRBV7-8 combines with J gene TRBJ2-7; 14 bases are a match to TRBD2. Trimming took 3 bases from V and 4 from J; bases not matched to a gene: 5. Germline V gives CDR1 SGHVS, CDR2 FQNEAQ. The CDR3 sequence is 16 residues long. This CDR3 is CASSFTGTSGSYEQYF. The CDR3 DNA reads as TGTGCCAGCAGCTTTACCGGGACTAGCGGGAGTTACGAGCAGTACTTC.

The CDR3 nucleotides are TGTGCCAGCAGTGGACAGGGCGGGAACACTGAAGCTTTCTTT. This codes for CASSGQGGNTEAFF. The chain couples TRBV25-1 to TRBJ1-1; 7 bases agree with TRBD1. Unmatched junction bases numbered 3, after V lost 4 bases and J lost 1 base. Germline values: CDR1 MGHDK, CDR2 SYGVNS. The CDR3 loop spans 14 amino acids.

This clonotype was counted a single time. An end of the junction differs from the germline gene, which may be a read error. The chain employs TRBV6-2 or TRBV6-3 and TRBJ2-7; TRBD1 aligns across 7 bases. This CDR3 is built from 12 residues. CDR1 is MNHEY, CDR2 SVGEGT, per germline. The chain's CDR3 is CASKGDSYEQCF. The CDR3 DNA reads TGTGCCAGCAAGGGGGACAGCTACGAGCAGTGCTTC.

This clonotype was counted a few times. This sequence joins TRBV27 and TRBJ2-7; a weak D match, TRBD2 (6 bases). The CDR3 runs to 12 residues. Trimming cost V 6 bases and J 2 bases, with 8 bases left between them. In germline, CDR1 is MNHEY, CDR2 SMNVEV (reference sequence). DNA for the CDR3: TGTGCCAGCAGGGGCGGGACCTACGAGCAGTACTTC. Amino acid sequence: CASRGGTYEQYF.

The table lists this clonotype with a few counts. CDR3 loop: CSAEDRETQYF. The DNA for the CDR3 is TGCAGCGCCGAGGACCGGGAGACCCAGTACTTC. The rearrangement joins TRBV29-1 to TRBJ2-5; the D is unclear. The CDR3 is 11 amino acids. The germline V gene has CDR1 SQVTM and CDR2 ANQGSEA. Trimming removed 7 bases at V and 5 bases at J, with 11 bases between.

This clonotype was detected only a few times. The junction differs from germline at one of its ends, possibly a read error. The rearrangement uses TRBV7-3 and TRBJ2-7; D gene ambiguous. CDR3 length: 13 amino acids. CDR1 is SGHTA, CDR2 FQGTGA, per germline. The CDR3 loop reads CASSESAGYGQYF. Here the CDR3 DNA reads TGTGCCAGCAGCGAAAGCGCAGGCTACGGGCAGTACTTC.

This clonotype has a handful of counts. The chain employs TRBV27 and TRBJ2-3; D is uncertain. Trimming took off 5 bases at V and 2 bases at J, with 14 bases between the two ends. Germline V lookup: CDR1 MNHEY, CDR2 SMNVEV (reference sequence). The CDR3 totals 15 residues. In nucleotides, the CDR3 is TGTGCCAGCAGTCCTAGACTTAGCCTCACAGATACGCAGTATTTT. The encoded protein is CASSPRLSLTDTQYF.

There are many counts of this clonotype. The chain uses TRBV7-2 and TRBJ2-1, with TRBD2 matching over 14 bases. Germline V gene lookup returns CDR1 SGHTA and CDR2 FQGNSA. The CDR3 consists of 16 residues. Unmatched junction bases numbered 7, after V lost 4 bases and J lost 8 bases. This chain's CDR3 is CASSYGTSGRIYEQFF. CDR3 nucleotides: TGTGCCAGCAGCTACGGGACTAGCGGGAGAATCTATGAGCAGTTCTTC.

There are many counts of this clonotype. The rearrangement uses TRBV18 and TRBJ2-1; 8 bases match TRBD1. The V segment lost 4 bases and the J segment 10 bases; nucleotides outside the gene matches: 12. The V gene's germline CDR1 is KGHSH and CDR2 LQKENI. This CDR3 region has 15 residues. The CDR3 is CASSQPNRGKDEQFF. As DNA, the CDR3 is TGTGCCAGCTCACAACCGAACAGGGGGAAGGACGAGCAGTTCTTC.

With regard to this clonotype: Mismatch with germline at one junction end may stem from a read error. This chain uses TRBV7-8 with TRBJ2-7; 9 bases agree with TRBD2. The CDR3 is 14 amino acids. From germline, CDR1 is SGHVS and CDR2 FQNEAQ. CDR3 DNA: TGTGCCAGCAGTAGGGGGACTAGCTCCTACGAGCAGTGCTTC. It yields the protein CASSRGTSSYEQCF.